This TCR beta chain derives from a study of Ad26.COV2.S vaccination and SARS-CoV-2 variants. This CDR3 region has 15 residues. V was trimmed by 2 bases and J by 8 bases, leaving 18 bases between them. CDR1 and CDR2 from the germline V gene are MNHEY and SVGAGI. Profiled with immunoSEQ multiplex PCR; TCRdb holds only in-frame clones, not every one. The sample has about 420,000 clones, approximately 87% seen once. The treatment was: roughly 18 received Ad26.COV2.S at low or high dose, single or two shots; roughly five received placebo; per-sample allocation not given. The samples were gathered on day 63 after the first injection of vaccine or placebo.

The clonotype was recovered from a person between 18 and 65 years old who received the Ad26.COV2.S COVID-19 vaccine or a placebo. The gene calls are TRBV6-5 and TRBJ1-2, with D hard to call. The sequencing used peripheral blood, collected in a trial of Ad26.COV2.S vaccine versus placebo. The CDR3 loop reads CASSYRLSGGWGYTF. The CDR3, as DNA: TGTGCCAGCAGTTACCGGCTAAGCGGAGGATGGGGCTACACCTTC.